The present T cell receptor (beta chain) was sequenced within a study of blood T cell repertoires in COVID-19. Study context: Italy, Spain and the United States were the sources of the convalescent and acute COVID-19 samples.

V was pared by 6 bases and J by 3 bases, with 15 bases between. Looked up from germline, CDR1 is MNHEY and CDR2 is SVGAGI. The CDR3 totals 14 residues. Methods used by the authors: Counts of nucleated cells, estimated from reference gene primer amplification, were obtained. Libraries were prepared by immunoSEQ multiplex PCR; TCRdb keeps only in-frame clonotypes and omits some of them. Clone size and V and J calls were adopted from that table, with D and trimming inferred from the DNA. The data contain some 200,000 clones, roughly nine tenths of them singletons. This sequence was found in a woman aged 80 or older in a cohort sampled during active or convalescent COVID-19. This rearrangement joins TRBV6-5 to TRBJ2-7; D may be TRBD1 (5 bases). Sequencing was performed on peripheral blood. The CDR3 nucleotides are TGTGCCAGCAGCGTTAGGGGTAGCAGCTACGAGCAGTACGTC. This encodes CASSVRGSSYEQYV.